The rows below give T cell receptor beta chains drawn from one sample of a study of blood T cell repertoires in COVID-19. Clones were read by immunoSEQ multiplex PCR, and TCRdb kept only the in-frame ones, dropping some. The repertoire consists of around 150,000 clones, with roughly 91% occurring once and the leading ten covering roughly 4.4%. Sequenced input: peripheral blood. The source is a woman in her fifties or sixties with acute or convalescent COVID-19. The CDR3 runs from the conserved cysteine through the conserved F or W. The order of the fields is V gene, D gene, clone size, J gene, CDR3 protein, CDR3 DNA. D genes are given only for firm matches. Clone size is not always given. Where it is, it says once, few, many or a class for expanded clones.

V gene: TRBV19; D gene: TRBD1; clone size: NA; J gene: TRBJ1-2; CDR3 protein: CASSPTGGNGYTF; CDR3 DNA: TGTGCCAGTAGTCCGACAGGGGGTAATGGCTACACCTTC
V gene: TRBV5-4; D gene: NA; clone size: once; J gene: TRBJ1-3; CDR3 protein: CASSWESGNTIYF; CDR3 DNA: TGTGCCAGCAGCTGGGAGTCTGGAAACACCATATATTTT
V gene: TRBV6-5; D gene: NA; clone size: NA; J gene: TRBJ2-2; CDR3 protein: CASIRDIDTGELFF; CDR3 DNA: TGTGCCAGCATCCGGGACATAGACACCGGGGAGCTGTTTTTT
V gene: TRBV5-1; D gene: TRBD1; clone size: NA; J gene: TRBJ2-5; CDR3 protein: CASSLGTGVGNGETQYF; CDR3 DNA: TGCGCCAGCAGCTTGGGTACAGGGGTTGGCAACGGAGAGACCCAGTACTTC
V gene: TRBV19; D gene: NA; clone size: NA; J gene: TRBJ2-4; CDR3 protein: CASSIETGSLDIQYF; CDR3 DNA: TGTGCCAGTAGTATTGAGACAGGCAGTCTTGACATTCAGTACTTC
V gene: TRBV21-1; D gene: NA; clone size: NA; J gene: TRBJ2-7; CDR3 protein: CASSKVEREGREQYF; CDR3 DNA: TGTGCCAGCAGCAAAGTGGAGCGGGAGGGCCGCGAGCAGTACTTC
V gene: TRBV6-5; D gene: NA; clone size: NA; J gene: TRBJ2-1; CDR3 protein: CASSYSRQIKRQFF; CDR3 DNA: TGTGCCAGCAGTTACTCGCGACAGATCAAACGGCAGTTCTTC
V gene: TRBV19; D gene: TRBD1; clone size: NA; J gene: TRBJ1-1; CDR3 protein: CASLTGGETEAFF; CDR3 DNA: TGTGCCTCCTTAACAGGGGGCGAGACTGAAGCTTTCTTT
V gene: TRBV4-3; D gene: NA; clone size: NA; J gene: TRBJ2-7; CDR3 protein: CASSQETGPNYEQYF; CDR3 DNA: TGCGCCAGCAGCCAAGAAACAGGGCCCAACTACGAGCAGTACTTC
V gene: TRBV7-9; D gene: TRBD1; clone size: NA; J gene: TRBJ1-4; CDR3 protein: CASSGETGYNEKLFF; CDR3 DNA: TGTGCCAGCAGCGGGGAGACAGGGTATAATGAAAAACTGTTTTTT
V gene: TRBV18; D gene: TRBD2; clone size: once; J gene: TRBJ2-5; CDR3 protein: CASSPGLAGGETQYF; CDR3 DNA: TGTGCCAGCTCACCGGGACTAGCGGGAGGAGAGACCCAGTACTTC
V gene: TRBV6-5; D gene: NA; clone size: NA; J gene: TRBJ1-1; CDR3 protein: CASSYSASPGTTEAFF; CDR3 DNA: TGTGCCAGCAGTTACTCGGCTAGCCCCGGGACAACTGAAGCTTTCTTT
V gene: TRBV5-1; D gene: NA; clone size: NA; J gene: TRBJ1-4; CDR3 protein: CASGYFGVDEKLFF; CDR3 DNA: TGCGCCAGCGGGTACTTCGGGGTCGATGAAAAACTGTTTTTT
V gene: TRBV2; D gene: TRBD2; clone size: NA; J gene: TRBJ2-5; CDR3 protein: CASSADWTSQETQYF; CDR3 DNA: TGTGCCAGCAGTGCTGATTGGACTAGCCAAGAGACCCAGTACTTC
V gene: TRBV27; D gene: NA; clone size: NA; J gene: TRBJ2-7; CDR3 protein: CASRALLNYEQYF; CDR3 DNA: TGTGCCAGCAGGGCCCTACTAAACTACGAGCAGTACTTC